The T cell receptor beta chain described here comes from a study of Graves' ophthalmopathy and Graves' hyperthyroidism. In donors with ophthalmopathy, activity was moderate-to-severe, with CAS ≥3, NOSPECS ≥4 and duration under 3 months. This clonotype was found a few times. RNA transcripts served as template for amplifying TCR beta CDR3 sequences. Amplification began with first-round RT-PCR using HTBI primers, then second-round multiplex PCR was performed. TCRdb itself ran the multiplex PCR reads through MiXCR, one entry per CDR3 protein. The sample lists hundreds of thousands of distinct CDR3 sequences, 35% to 45% occurring once. Sequenced sample: peripheral blood. The sequence was collected from an adult man with Graves' ophthalmopathy.

For the CDR3, the DNA is TGTGCCAGCAGTCCGAAAACTAGTTACTACGAGCAGTACTTC. Its translation is CASSPKTSYYEQYF. The chain joins TRBV6-5 to TRBJ2-7, with D maybe TRBD2 (5 bases). The V end was cut by 5 bases, the J end by 3 bases, with 14 bases between. Germline CDR1 MNHEY, CDR2 SVGAGI. This CDR3 contains 14 residues.